This TCR beta chain stems from a study of T cell repertoires in cytomegalovirus infection. This CDR3 has 13 amino acids. Trimming removed 7 bases from V and 5 bases from J; junction bases left unmatched: 10. From germline, CDR1 is SQVTM and CDR2 ANQGSEA. Points from the study as a whole: Carriers of CMV plus the relevant HLA were identified by cumulative public TCR beta family frequency.

About this clonotype itself: The antigen remains undetermined.

TCRdb processed the reads anew with MiXCR; each CDR3 protein has one entry. The sample carries about 230,000 distinct CDR3 sequences, about 23% recorded once. The receptor was derived from a human donor in good health (CMV status not recorded). Some clones in this sample may be carry-over from other donors' samples. V usage is TRBV29-1 and J usage is TRBJ1-1; the match to TRBD1 covers 7 bases. Sequencing was performed on CD8+ T cells from PBMCs. CDR3 loop: CSGVGGLRTEAFF. The CDR3 bases are TGCAGCGGCGTAGGGGGCTTGAGGACTGAAGCTTTCTTT.